These 24 T cell receptor beta chains originate from one sample sequenced in a study of PD-1 blockade in mismatch repair-deficient tumors. Data came from immunoSEQ multiplex PCR; TCRdb stores just in-frame clones and leaves some out. Found here are some 100,000 clones, 82% of them singletons; the top ten hold around 6.9%. Source: peripheral blood, taken about 36 weeks after starting pembrolizumab. Source of these receptors: an adult with mismatch repair-deficient cancer.

The rearrangement joins TRBV19 to TRBJ1-2; 9 positions agree with TRBD1. This CDR3 comprises 15 residues. Germline V CDR1 and CDR2: LNHDA, SQIVND (reference sequence). J gave up 7 bases and V 3 bases, and 9 bases lay outside the gene matches. The CDR3 nucleotides read TGTGCCAGTAGTATCTTTGTGGGACAGGGCCCTGGCTACACCTTC. Protein: CASSIFVGQGPGYTF. The full variable domain, with the rest looked up from reference TRBV19 and TRBJ1-2, is DGGITQSPKYLFRKEGQNVTLSCEQNLNHDAMYWYRQDPGQGLRLIYYSQIVNDFQKGDIAEGYSVSREKKESFPLTVTSAQKNPTAFYLCASSIFVGQGPGYTFGSGTRLTVV.

This chain joins TRBV25-1 and TRBJ2-5, with 7 bases lining up with TRBD2. The germline gives CDR1 MGHDK, CDR2 SYGVNS. The CDR3 consists of 14 residues. The V and J ends lost 4 bases and 5 bases, in that order; junction bases with no gene match: 7. The CDR3 spells CASSGGGSWETQYF. The CDR3, as DNA: TGTGCCAGCAGTGGCGGGGGTAGCTGGGAGACCCAGTACTTC.

CDR3 bases: TGTGCCAGCAGCTTAAGGGTGGGGGAGACCCAGTACTTC. Amino acids: CASSLRVGETQYF. The chain joins TRBV7-8 to TRBJ2-5; D remains ambiguous. The CDR3 spans 13 residues. In germline, CDR1 is SGHVS, CDR2 FQNEAQ. Trimming left V 2 bases short and J 5 bases short, with 9 bases between.

This sequence joins TRBV9 and TRBJ2-5; D uncertain. Germline V lookup: CDR1 SGDLS, CDR2 YYNGEE. CDR3 length: 14 amino acids. The ends were cut back, 4 bases at V and 0 bases at J, with 10 bases in the middle. This CDR3 reads CASSSDQYQETQYF. The CDR3 DNA is TGTGCCAGCAGCTCCGATCAGTACCAAGAGACCCAGTACTTC. Full variable domain (remainder filled in from reference TRBV9 and TRBJ2-5): DSGVTQTPKHLITATGQRVTLRCSPRSGDLSVYWYQQSLDQGLQFLIQYYNGEERAKGNILERFSAQQFPDLHSELNLSSLELGDSALYFCASSSDQYQETQYFGPGTRLLVL.

The chain joins TRBV5-5 to TRBJ1-5; TRBD1 is a possible D gene (5 bases). Trimming pared 4 bases from V and 1 base from J, leaving 21 bases between. CDR3 length: 18 amino acids. Germline lookup yields CDR1 SGHKS and CDR2 YYEKEE (reference sequence). The CDR3 DNA follows: TGTGCCAGCAGCCCCCGGCCCTCGGGGCGCGGGAGCAATCAGCCCCAGCATTTT. It translates to CASSPRPSGRGSNQPQHF.

The V gene is TRBV28, the J gene TRBJ1-2; D is ambiguous. Trimming left V 6 bases short and J 4 bases short, with 21 bases between. The CDR3 is 16 amino acids. CDR1 and CDR2 (germline): MDHEN, SYDVKM. Written as DNA, the CDR3 is TGTGCCAGCAGGGACGGTAACTTAGGTACGCCCTATGGCTACACCTTC. Its protein is CASRDGNLGTPYGYTF.

This rearrangement joins TRBV14 to TRBJ2-7, with TRBD2 identical over 8 bases. The CDR3 is made up of 15 amino acids. CDR1 SGHDN and CDR2 FVKESK come from the germline V gene. V trimming: 5 bases; J trimming: 4 bases; junction bases outside the gene matches: 10. CDR3 sequence (DNA): TGTGCCAGCAGCGGTCGGGAGGGTTCTTTATACGAGCAGTACTTC. It encodes CASSGREGSLYEQYF.

This sequence joins TRBV5-5 and TRBJ1-3, with D possibly matching TRBD1 (6 bases). This CDR3 is built from 19 residues. V was trimmed by 0 bases and J by 3 bases, leaving 22 bases between them. CDR1 is SGHKS, CDR2 YYEKEE, per germline (reference sequence). In DNA form, the CDR3 reads TGTGCCAGCAGCTTGGCCCCAGTTGGGGGGCGAACCAATGGAAACACCATATATTTT. Amino acid sequence: CASSLAPVGGRTNGNTIYF.

The genes are TRBV5-6 and TRBJ2-1; D is ambiguous. CDR3 length: 14 residues. CDR1 and CDR2 from the germline V gene are SGHDT and YYEEEE. V lost 0 bases and J lost 5, with 9 bases in between. CDR3 sequence: CASSLARGHNEQFF. DNA of the CDR3: TGTGCCAGCAGCTTGGCCAGAGGTCACAATGAGCAGTTCTTC.

The chain joins TRBV7-9 to TRBJ1-4; D may be TRBD1 (6 bases). Trimming took off 5 bases at V and 8 bases at J, with 18 bases between the two ends. CDR1 and CDR2 (germline): SEHNR, FQNEAQ (reference sequence). The length of the CDR3 is 15 residues. Here the CDR3 DNA reads TGTGCCAGCAGCCCCCGAGGAGGGGGGAACGAAAAACTGTTTTTT. It specifies CASSPRGGGNEKLFF.

The J gene is TRBJ2-3, the V gene TRBV7-2; D gene ambiguous. This CDR3 is 13 amino acids long. Trimming removed 10 bases at V and 0 bases at J, with 11 bases between. CDR1 and CDR2 from the germline V gene are SGHTA and FQGNSA. The CDR3 nucleotides are TGTGCCACCGGCCAGCCTAGCACAGATACGCAGTATTTT. As protein: CATGQPSTDTQYF.

This chain links TRBV2 with TRBJ1-1, with D tentatively TRBD1 (6 bases). The CDR3 runs 13 residues. Trimming pared 6 bases from V and 5 bases from J, leaving 13 bases between. CDR1 and CDR2 (germline): SNHLY, FYNNEI. CDR3 nucleotides: TGTGCCAGCAGGAACAGGGATAGGACTGAAGCTTTCTTT. Its translation is CASRNRDRTEAFF.

The rearrangement uses TRBV5-4 and TRBJ1-2; D gene uncertain. Germline values: CDR1 SGHNT, CDR2 YYREEE (reference sequence). CDR3 length: 14 residues. V lost 0 bases and J lost 3, with 9 bases in between. The CDR3 is CASSLGQMDYGYTF. The CDR3 DNA reads as TGTGCCAGCAGCTTGGGGCAGATGGACTATGGCTACACCTTC.

As regards this clone: Other nucleotide sequences from this sample produce the same CDR3. The chain links TRBV30 to TRBJ2-2; 8 bases match TRBD1. The CDR3 is 16 amino acids. Germline V CDR1 and CDR2: GTSNPN, SVGIG (reference sequence). V dropped 2 bases and J dropped 1; count of bases not matched to a gene: 6. This chain's CDR3 is CAWSNRGVGNTGELFF. The CDR3 DNA follows: TGTGCCTGGAGTAACAGGGGGGTGGGGAACACCGGGGAGCTGTTTTTT.

The V and J genes are TRBV13 and TRBJ2-7; tentative D call: TRBD1 (5 bases). The V end lost 4 bases, the J end lost 4 bases, and 14 bases lay between the germline ends. In germline, CDR1 is PRHDT, CDR2 FYEKMQ (reference sequence). The CDR3 contains 14 residues. The CDR3 protein is CASSSRGSGYEQYF. As DNA, the CDR3 is TGTGCCAGCAGCTCAAGGGGTTCAGGATACGAGCAGTACTTC.

The V gene is TRBV28, the J gene TRBJ1-4, with TRBD1 matching 7 bases. The CDR3 spans 14 residues. The V segment lost 8 bases and the J segment 5 bases; nucleotides outside the gene matches: 8. Looked up from germline, CDR1 is MDHEN and CDR2 is SYDVKM. The CDR3 spells CASQGGPTNEKLFF. CDR3 nucleotides: TGTGCCAGCCAGGGGGGTCCTACGAATGAAAAACTGTTTTTT.

The DNA of the CDR3 is TGTGCCTGGAGAGACAGAAACCACTATGGCTACACCTTC. Translation: CAWRDRNHYGYTF. J is TRBJ1-2 and V is TRBV30; weak D call: TRBD1 (5 bases). CDR1 and CDR2 from the germline V gene are GTSNPN and SVGIG (reference sequence). The CDR3 covers 13 residues. Trimming left V 3 bases short and J 3 bases short, with 11 bases between.

The gene calls are TRBV19 and TRBJ1-1; D unclear. The CDR3 covers 16 residues. V lost 2 bases and J 0 bases, leaving 13 bases between the germline ends. Germline assignment: CDR1 LNHDA and CDR2 SQIVND (reference sequence). The CDR3 loop is CASSILSLSMNTEAFF. CDR3 bases: TGTGCCAGTAGTATATTATCGCTGTCCATGAACACTGAAGCTTTCTTT.

This clone occurred once. Germline is not matched at one junction end, which may reflect a read error. The chain employs TRBV6-5 and TRBJ2-1; 8 positions match TRBD2. CDR3 length: 14 residues. The germline V gene has CDR1 MNHEY and CDR2 SVGAGI. The CDR3 DNA follows: TGTGCCAGCAGTCCACCGGGACTAGTAGCCCCAGCTATCTTC. Its translation: CASSPPGLVAPAIF.

The V and J genes are TRBV5-1 and TRBJ1-3; maybe TRBD1 (5 bases). Per germline, CDR1 SGHRS and CDR2 YFSETQ. This CDR3 contains 16 residues. Trimming shortened V by 6 bases and J by 0 bases, and 16 bases separated the two germline ends. The CDR3 nucleotides read TGCGCCAGCACCCGGGCGGGGACGTACTCTGGAAACACCATATATTTT. Translation: CASTRAGTYSGNTIYF.

The rearrangement joins TRBV28 to TRBJ2-7; D uncertain. CDR3 size: 12 residues. Germline lookup yields CDR1 MDHEN and CDR2 SYDVKM. Between the trimmed V and J ends, which lost 3 bases and 3 bases, there was a span of 6 bases. The CDR3 reads CASSLDRYEQYF. For the CDR3, the DNA is TGTGCCAGCAGTTTGGACCGCTACGAGCAGTACTTC.

The rearrangement joins TRBV29-1 to TRBJ1-5; D remains unclear. There are 14 residues in the CDR3. V was cut by 3 bases and J by 2 bases, with 11 bases left in between. The V gene's germline CDR1 is SQVTM and CDR2 ANQGSEA. CDR3 residues: CSVDMGTGNQPQHF. Written as DNA, the CDR3 is TGCAGCGTTGATATGGGAACCGGCAATCAGCCCCAGCATTTT.

The chain links TRBV6-1 to TRBJ1-1; TRBD1 aligns across 9 bases. Germline V gene data show CDR1 as MNHNS and CDR2 as SASEGT. This CDR3 region has 17 residues. V shed 4 bases and J 1 base; nucleotides not matched to a gene: 10. CDR3 residues: CASSVAGQGFPNTEAFF. The CDR3 bases are TGTGCCAGCAGTGTCGCAGGACAGGGGTTCCCGAACACTGAAGCTTTCTTT.

The chain combines TRBV27 with TRBJ2-7, with 10 nucleotides matching TRBD2. V was pared by 10 bases and J by 5 bases, with 14 bases of the junction left unmatched. The germline V gene has CDR1 MNHEY and CDR2 SMNVEV (reference sequence). This CDR3 contains 15 residues. The CDR3 bases are TGTGCCACCGGGCGGGACGCTAGCGGGAGTGACGAGCAGTACTTC. Its protein product is CATGRDASGSDEQYF.